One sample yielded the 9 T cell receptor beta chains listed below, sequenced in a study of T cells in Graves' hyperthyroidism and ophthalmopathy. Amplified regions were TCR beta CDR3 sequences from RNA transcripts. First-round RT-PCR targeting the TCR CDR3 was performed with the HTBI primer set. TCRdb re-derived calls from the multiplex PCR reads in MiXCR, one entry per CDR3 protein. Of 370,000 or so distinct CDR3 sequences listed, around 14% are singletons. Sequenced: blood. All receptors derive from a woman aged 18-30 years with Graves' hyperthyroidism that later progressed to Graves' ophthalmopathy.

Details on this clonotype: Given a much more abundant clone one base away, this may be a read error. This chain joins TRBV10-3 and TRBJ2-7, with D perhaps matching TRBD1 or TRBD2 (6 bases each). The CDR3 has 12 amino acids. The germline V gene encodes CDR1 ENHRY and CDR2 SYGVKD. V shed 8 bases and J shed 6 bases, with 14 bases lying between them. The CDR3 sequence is CAIARGQGEQYF. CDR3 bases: TGTGCCATCGCCCGGGGGCAAGGCGAGCAGTACTTC.

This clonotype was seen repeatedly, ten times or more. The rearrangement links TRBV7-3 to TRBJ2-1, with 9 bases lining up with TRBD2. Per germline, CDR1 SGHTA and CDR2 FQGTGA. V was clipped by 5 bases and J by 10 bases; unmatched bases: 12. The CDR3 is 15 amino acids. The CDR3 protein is CASSRIGLAGKEQFF. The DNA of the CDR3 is TGTGCCAGCAGCCGTATTGGGCTAGCGGGAAAAGAGCAGTTCTTC.

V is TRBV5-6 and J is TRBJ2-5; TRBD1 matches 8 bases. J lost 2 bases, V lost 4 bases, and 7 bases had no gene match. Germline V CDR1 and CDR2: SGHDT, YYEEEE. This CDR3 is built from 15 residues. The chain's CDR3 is CASSDGQGGQETQYF. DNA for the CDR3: TGTGCCAGCAGCGATGGACAGGGTGGGCAAGAGACCCAGTACTTC. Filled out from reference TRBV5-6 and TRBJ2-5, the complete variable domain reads DAGVTQSPTHLIKTRGQQVTLRCSPKSGHDTVSWYQQALGQGPQFIFQYYEEEERQRGNFPDRFSGHQFPNYSSELNVNALLLGDSALYLCASSDGQGGQETQYFGPGTRLLVL.

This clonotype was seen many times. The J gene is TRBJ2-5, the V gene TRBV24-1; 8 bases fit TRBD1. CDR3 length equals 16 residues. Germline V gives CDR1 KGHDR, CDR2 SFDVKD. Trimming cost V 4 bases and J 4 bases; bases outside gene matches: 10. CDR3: CATSDAGQVVGETQYF. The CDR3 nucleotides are TGTGCCACCAGTGACGCGGGACAGGTCGTGGGAGAGACCCAGTACTTC.

The CDR3 loop is CSATRRTGSSPLHF. As DNA, the CDR3 is TGCAGTGCTACTCGAAGGACAGGGTCCTCACCCCTCCACTTT. V usage is TRBV20-1 and J usage is TRBJ1-6; 8 bases fit TRBD1. The CDR3 runs to 14 residues. With 4 bases clipped from V and 10 bases from J, the junction kept 9 bases outside the gene matches. CDR1 is DFQATT and CDR2 is SNEGSKA in the germline V gene (reference sequence).

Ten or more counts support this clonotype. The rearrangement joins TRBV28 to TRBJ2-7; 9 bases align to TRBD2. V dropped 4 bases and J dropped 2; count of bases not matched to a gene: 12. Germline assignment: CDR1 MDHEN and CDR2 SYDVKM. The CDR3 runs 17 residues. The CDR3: CASSSTSSGARAYEQYF. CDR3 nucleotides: TGTGCCAGCAGTTCCACATCTAGCGGGGCCCGCGCCTACGAGCAGTACTTC.

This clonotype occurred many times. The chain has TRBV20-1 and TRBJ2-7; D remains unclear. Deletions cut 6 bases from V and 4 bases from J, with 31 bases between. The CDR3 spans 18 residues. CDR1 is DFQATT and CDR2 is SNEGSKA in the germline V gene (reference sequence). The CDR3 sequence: CSADELIFVSSIKYEQYF. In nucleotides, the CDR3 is TGCAGTGCGGACGAATTGATTTTTGTCTCTTCGATCAAGTACGAGCAGTACTTC.

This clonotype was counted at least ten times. The CDR3 DNA follows: TGTGCCACCAGTGGGGGACTAGCGGGTAACAATGAGCAGTTCTTC. Its protein is CATSGGLAGNNEQFF. This sequence joins TRBV24-1 and TRBJ2-1; 12 bases are shared with TRBD2. The germline V gene has CDR1 KGHDR and CDR2 SFDVKD. J was trimmed by 5 bases and V by 5 bases; bases with no gene match: 3. CDR3 size: 15 residues.

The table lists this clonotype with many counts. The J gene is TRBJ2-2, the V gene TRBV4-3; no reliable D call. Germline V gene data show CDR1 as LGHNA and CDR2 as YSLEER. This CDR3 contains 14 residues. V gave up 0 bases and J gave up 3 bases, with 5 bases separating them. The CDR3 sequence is CASSQDSDTGELFF. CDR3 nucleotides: TGCGCCAGCAGCCAAGATTCCGACACCGGGGAGCTGTTTTTT.